This entry lists 8 T cell receptor beta chains sequenced from one sample in a study of T cells in Graves' hyperthyroidism and ophthalmopathy. Researchers amplified the TCR beta CDR3 regions from RNA transcripts. Primed by the HTBI set, a first-round RT-PCR was run on the TCR CDR3. TCRdb analysed the multiplex PCR reads with MiXCR anew, one entry per CDR3 protein. The table has 300,000 to 400,000 distinct CDR3 sequences, roughly 13% seen once. The sequenced sample consisted of blood. These receptors were taken from a woman aged 18-29 years with Graves' hyperthyroidism.

This clonotype was observed at least ten times. The rearrangement uses TRBV20-1 and TRBJ2-7, with TRBD2 identical over 7 bases. Germline V lookup: CDR1 DFQATT, CDR2 SNEGSKA (reference sequence). After removal of 4 bases from V and 7 bases from J, the junction contained 10 bases not matched to a gene. This CDR3 comprises 13 residues. CDR3 coding DNA: TGCAGTGCTACCCCGGGGGGAGTCGGGGAGCAGTACTTC. It specifies CSATPGGVGEQYF.

Many counts were recorded for this clonotype. The CDR3 DNA reads as TGCGCCAGCAGCTTGTGGTTAGCGGGAGACGAGCAGTACTTC. It is translated as CASSLWLAGDEQYF. J is TRBJ2-7 and V is TRBV5-1, with 9 bases that match TRBD2. V dropped 1 base and J dropped 5; count of bases not matched to a gene: 4. The CDR3 is 14 amino acids. From germline, CDR1 is SGHRS and CDR2 YFSETQ.

This clonotype was observed many times. The genes are TRBV5-5 and TRBJ1-5, with D unresolved. Germline CDR1 SGHKS, CDR2 YYEKEE (reference sequence). V was trimmed by 5 bases and J by 5 bases, leaving 17 bases between them. This CDR3 has 15 residues. This CDR3 reads CASRPDTNIHQPQHF. In nucleotides, the CDR3 is TGTGCCAGCAGGCCTGACACAAATATCCATCAGCCCCAGCATTTT.

With respect to this clonotype: This may be a read error: a much more frequent sequence differs by one nucleotide. The CDR3 does not end in the conserved phenylalanine or tryptophan, so this is likely a read error. V and J are TRBV12-3 or TRBV12-4 and TRBJ2-7, with 7 bases aligning to TRBD1. With 0 bases clipped from V and 5 bases from J, the junction kept 4 bases outside the gene matches. The CDR3 totals 14 residues. This chain's CDR3 is CASSLAAGTDEQYL. The CDR3 coding sequence is TGTGCCAGCAGTTTAGCCGCCGGGACAGACGAGCAGTACCTC.

There are many counts of this clonotype. The chain is built from TRBV3-1 and TRBJ2-3; D uncertain. The CDR3 is 14 amino acids. Germline V gives CDR1 LGHDT, CDR2 YNNKEL (reference sequence). V was clipped by 1 base and J by 2 bases, with 7 bases between them. CDR3 DNA: TGTGCCAGCAGCCAAGTGGCCCCCACAGATACGCAGTATTTT. Protein: CASSQVAPTDTQYF.

The rearrangement joins TRBV20-1 to TRBJ1-1; no reliable D call. Germline CDR1 and CDR2: DFQATT and SNEGSKA (reference sequence). The CDR3 contains 11 residues. With 1 base removed from V and 9 bases from J, the gap between germline ends came to 9 bases. The CDR3 sequence: CSARAASQAFF. CDR3 sequence (DNA): TGCAGTGCTAGAGCGGCCTCACAAGCTTTCTTT.

This clonotype was detected a few times. The chain is built from TRBV6-1 and TRBJ2-2; 11 bases map to TRBD2. The CDR3 loop spans 15 amino acids. CDR1 MNHNS and CDR2 SASEGT come from the germline V gene. V shed 5 bases, J shed 3 bases, and the junction held 2 bases outside the gene matches. The CDR3 region is CASSLAGGDTGELFF. CDR3 coding DNA: TGTGCCAGCAGTCTAGCGGGGGGAGACACCGGGGAGCTGTTTTTT.

This clonotype came up many times. The V and J genes are TRBV12-3 or TRBV12-4 and TRBJ2-2, with D perhaps matching TRBD1 (6 bases). The CDR3 is 15 amino acids. V shed 3 bases and J shed 4 bases, with 12 bases lying between them. In DNA form, the CDR3 reads TGTGCCAGCAGTTTTGAGGGGGAAATCACCGGGGAGCTGTTTTTT. Its translation: CASSFEGEITGELFF.